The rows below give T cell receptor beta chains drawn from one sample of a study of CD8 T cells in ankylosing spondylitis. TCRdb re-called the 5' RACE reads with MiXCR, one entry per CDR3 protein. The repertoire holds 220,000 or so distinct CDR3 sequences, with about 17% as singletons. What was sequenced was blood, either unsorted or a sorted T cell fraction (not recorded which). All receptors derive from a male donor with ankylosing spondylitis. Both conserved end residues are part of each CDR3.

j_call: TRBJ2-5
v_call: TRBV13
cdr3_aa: CASSPAGRSQETQYF

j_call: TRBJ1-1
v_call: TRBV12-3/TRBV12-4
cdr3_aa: CASSLGTLGTEAFF

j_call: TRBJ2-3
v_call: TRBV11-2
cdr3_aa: CASSPGGTGASTDTQYF

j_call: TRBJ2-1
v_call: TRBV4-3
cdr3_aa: CASSQDSRPLNEQFF

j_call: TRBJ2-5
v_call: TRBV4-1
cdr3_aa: CASSQDLLTQETQYF

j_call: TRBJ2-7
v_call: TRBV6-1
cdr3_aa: CASSDRGRVPYEQYF

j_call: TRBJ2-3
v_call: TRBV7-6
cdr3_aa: CASSPGVSGVAITQYF

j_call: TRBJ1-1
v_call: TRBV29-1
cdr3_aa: CSVLLGLGTEAFF

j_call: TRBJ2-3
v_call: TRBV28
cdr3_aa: CASSLRSGRSSTDTQYF

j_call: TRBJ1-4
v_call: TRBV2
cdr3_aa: CASTGYSSPTNEKLFF

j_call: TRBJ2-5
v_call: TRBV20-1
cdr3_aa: CSARDTSVGETQYF

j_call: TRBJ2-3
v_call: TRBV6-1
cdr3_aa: CASSRGRAGTDTQYF

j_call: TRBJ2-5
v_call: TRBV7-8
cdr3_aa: CASSLAVSLQETQYF

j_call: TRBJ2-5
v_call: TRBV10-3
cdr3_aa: CAISDPQETQYF

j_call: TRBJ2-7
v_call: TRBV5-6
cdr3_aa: CASSLGKTYGEQYF

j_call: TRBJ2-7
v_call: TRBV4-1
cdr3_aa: CASSQDVDRQPGYF

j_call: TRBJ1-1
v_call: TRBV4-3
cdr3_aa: CASSQDPGLITEAFF

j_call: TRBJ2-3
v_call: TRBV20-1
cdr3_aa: CSAREIAGNTDTQYF

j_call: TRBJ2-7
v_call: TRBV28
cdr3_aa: CASSVTGTSYEQYF

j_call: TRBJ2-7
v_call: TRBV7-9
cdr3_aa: CASSAQGGGLYEQYF

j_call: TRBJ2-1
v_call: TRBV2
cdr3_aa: CASTEGRVPYNEQFF

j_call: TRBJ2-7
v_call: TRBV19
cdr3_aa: CASSRLAGAYEQYF

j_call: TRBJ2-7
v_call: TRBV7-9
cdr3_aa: CASSSPLVATYEQYF

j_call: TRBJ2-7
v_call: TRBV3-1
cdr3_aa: CASSLEWTSSYEQYF

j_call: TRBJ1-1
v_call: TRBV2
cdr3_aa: CASSEGHGGLGTEAFF

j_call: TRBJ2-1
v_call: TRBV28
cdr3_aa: CASSFPPSINEQFF

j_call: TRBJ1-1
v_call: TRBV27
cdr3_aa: CASSPRIEGTEAFF